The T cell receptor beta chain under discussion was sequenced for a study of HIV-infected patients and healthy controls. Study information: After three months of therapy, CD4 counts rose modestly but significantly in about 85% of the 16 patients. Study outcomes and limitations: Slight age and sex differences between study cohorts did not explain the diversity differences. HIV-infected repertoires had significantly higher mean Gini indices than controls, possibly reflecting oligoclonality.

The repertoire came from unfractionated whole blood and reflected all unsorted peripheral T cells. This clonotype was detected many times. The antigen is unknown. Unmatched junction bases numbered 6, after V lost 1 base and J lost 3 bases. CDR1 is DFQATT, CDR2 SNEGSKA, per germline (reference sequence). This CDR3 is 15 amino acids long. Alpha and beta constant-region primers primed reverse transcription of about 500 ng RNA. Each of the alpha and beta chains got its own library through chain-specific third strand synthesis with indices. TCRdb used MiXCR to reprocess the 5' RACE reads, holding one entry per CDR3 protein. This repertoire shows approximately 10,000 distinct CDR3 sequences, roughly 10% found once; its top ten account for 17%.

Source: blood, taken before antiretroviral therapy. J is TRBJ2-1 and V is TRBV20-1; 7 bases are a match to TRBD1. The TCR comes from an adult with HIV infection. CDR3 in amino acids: CSARVRDRDYNEQFF. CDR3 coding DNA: TGCAGTGCTAGAGTCCGGGACAGAGACTACAATGAGCAGTTCTTC.